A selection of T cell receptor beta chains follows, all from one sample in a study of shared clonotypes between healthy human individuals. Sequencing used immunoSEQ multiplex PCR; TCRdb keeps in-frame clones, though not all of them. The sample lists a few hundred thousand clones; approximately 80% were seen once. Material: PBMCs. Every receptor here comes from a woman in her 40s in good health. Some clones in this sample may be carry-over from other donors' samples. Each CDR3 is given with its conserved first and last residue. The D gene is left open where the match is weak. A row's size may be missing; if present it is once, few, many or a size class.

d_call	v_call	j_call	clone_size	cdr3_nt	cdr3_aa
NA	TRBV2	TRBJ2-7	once	TGTGCCAGCAGTGCCCCTTACGAGCAGTACTTC	CASSAPYEQYF
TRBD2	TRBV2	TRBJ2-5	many	TGTGCCAGCAGTCGGCAGCGGGAGCGCGAGACCCAGTACTTC	CASSRQRERETQYF
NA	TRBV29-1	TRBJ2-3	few	TGCAGCGTTGAGGGGCGGACCAGCACAGATACGCAGTATTTT	CSVEGRTSTDTQYF
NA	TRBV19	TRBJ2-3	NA	TGTGCCAGTAACTCCCTCACAGATACGCAGTATTTT	CASNSLTDTQYF
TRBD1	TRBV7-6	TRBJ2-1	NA	TGTGCCAGCAGCAAAAGGGACAGCGTGTACAATGAGCAGTTCTTC	CASSKRDSVYNEQFF
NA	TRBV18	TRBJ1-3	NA	TGTGCCAGCTCACCAGGCAGCTCTGGAAACACCATATATTTT	CASSPGSSGNTIYF
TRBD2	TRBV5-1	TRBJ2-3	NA	TGCGCCAGCAGGAGCGGGAAAAGCACAGATACGCAGTATTTT	CASRSGKSTDTQYF
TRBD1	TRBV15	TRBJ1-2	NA	TGTGCCACCAGCAGAGATTACGGGACAGGGGTGGGCTACACCTTC	CATSRDYGTGVGYTF
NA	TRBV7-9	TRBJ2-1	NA	TGTGCCAGCAGCTCGTGGGAGGGGGTTAATGAGCAGTTCTTC	CASSSWEGVNEQFF
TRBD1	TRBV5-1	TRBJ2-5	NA	TGCGCCAGCAGCTTGGAGGGGACAGGCCGAGAGACCCAGTACTTC	CASSLEGTGRETQYF
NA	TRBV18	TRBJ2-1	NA	TGTGCCAGCTCACCCTCACAAAAGGTCTACAATGAGCAGTTCTTC	CASSPSQKVYNEQFF
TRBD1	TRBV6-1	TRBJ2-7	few	TGTGCCAGCAGATACCGGGACAGGGGGTCCTACGAGCAGTACTTC	CASRYRDRGSYEQYF
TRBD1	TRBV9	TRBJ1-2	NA	TGTGCCAGCAGCGCCCAACCGACAGGGCGTATCTATGGCTACACCTTC	CASSAQPTGRIYGYTF
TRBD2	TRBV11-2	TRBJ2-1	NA	TGTGCCAGCAGCTCCGGGACTAGCGGGATGAATGAGCAGTTCTTC	CASSSGTSGMNEQFF
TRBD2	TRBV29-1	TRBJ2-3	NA	TGCAGCGTTCCTGGGCGGGAGGGAGCAGATACGCAGTATTTT	CSVPGREGADTQYF
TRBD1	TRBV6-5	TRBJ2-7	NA	TGTGCCAGCAGAGGACAGGGAGAAATCCACGAGCAGTACTTC	CASRGQGEIHEQYF
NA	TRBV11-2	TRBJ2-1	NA	TGTGCCAGCAGCTTAAACTTGAATGAGCAGTTCTTC	CASSLNLNEQFF
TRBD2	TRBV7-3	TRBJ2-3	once	TGTGCCAGCAGCTCTAGCGGGCCAACAGATACGCAGTATTTT	CASSSSGPTDTQYF
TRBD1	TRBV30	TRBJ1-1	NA	TGTGCCTGGAGTAAAGGGGGCTTGACTGAAGCTTTCTTT	CAWSKGGLTEAFF
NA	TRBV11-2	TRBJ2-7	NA	TGTGCCAGCAGCCGCGCGCCCGGGGGCTCCTACGAGCAGTACTTC	CASSRAPGGSYEQYF
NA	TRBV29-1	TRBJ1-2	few	TGCAGCGTTGAAGTGTTCGCTCAGGGGGGCTACACCTTC	CSVEVFAQGGYTF
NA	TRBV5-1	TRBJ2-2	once	TGCGCCAGCAGCTTCCAGGGGGGCTCGGTCGGGGAGCTGTTTTTT	CASSFQGGSVGELFF
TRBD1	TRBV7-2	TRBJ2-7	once	TGTGCCAGCAGCGCCTCGACAGGGGGGGGAAACGAGCAGTACTTC	CASSASTGGGNEQYF
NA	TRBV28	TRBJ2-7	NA	TGTGCCAGCAGTTTACCCCGAGGGTTCTACGAGCAGTACTTC	CASSLPRGFYEQYF
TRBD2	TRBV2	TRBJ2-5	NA	TGTGCCAGCAGTAGCGGGAGGGCCTCAGAGACCCAGTACTTC	CASSSGRASETQYF
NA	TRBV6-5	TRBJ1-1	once	TGTGCCAGCAGTTACGGGACGGAAGAAGCTTTCTTT	CASSYGTEEAFF
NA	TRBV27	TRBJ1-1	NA	TGTGCCAGCAGCCGTACCACACCCATGAACACTGAAGCTTTCTTT	CASSRTTPMNTEAFF
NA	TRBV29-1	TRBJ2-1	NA	TGCAGCGTCGCTAGAAACAATGAGCAGTTCTTC	CSVARNNEQFF
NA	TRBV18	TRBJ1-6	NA	TGTGCCAGCTCACCGCGCGGAGGGTACAATTCACCCCTCCACTTT	CASSPRGGYNSPLHF
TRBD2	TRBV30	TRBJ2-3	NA	TGTGCCTGGGGGACTAGTGTTGGAGCCCCTGCCTGGGCAGATACGCAGTATTTT	CAWGTSVGAPAWADTQYF
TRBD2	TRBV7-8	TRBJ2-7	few	TGTGCCAGCAGCCTACTAGCGGAATACGAGCAGTACTTC	CASSLLAEYEQYF